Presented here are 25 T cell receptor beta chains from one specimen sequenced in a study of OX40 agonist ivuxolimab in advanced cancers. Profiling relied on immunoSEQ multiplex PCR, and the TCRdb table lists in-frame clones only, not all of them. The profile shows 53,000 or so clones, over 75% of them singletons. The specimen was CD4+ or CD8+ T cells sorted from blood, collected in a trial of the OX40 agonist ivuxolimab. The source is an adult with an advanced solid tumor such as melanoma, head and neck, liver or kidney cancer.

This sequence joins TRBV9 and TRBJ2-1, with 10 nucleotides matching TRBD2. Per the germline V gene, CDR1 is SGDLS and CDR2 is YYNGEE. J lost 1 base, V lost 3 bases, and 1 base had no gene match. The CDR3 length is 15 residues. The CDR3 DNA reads TGTGCCAGCAGCGCTAGCGGGAGTTCCTACAATGAGCAGTTCTTC. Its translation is CASSASGSSYNEQFF.

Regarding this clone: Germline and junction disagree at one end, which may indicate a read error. CDR3: CANSVDGRSTEAFF. The CDR3 DNA reads as TGTGCCAACAGCGTAGATGGACGAAGCACTGAAGCTTTCTTT. This chain links TRBV9 with TRBJ1-1; no clear D. The CDR3 is 14 residues long. CDR1 and CDR2 from the germline V gene are SGDLS and YYNGEE.

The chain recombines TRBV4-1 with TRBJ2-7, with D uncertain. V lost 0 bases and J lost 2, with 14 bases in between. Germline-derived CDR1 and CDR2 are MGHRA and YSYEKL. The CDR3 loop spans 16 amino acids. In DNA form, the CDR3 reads TGCGCCAGCAGCCAAGAGTACCCAGGCGGTGCCTACGAGCAGTACTTC. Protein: CASSQEYPGGAYEQYF.

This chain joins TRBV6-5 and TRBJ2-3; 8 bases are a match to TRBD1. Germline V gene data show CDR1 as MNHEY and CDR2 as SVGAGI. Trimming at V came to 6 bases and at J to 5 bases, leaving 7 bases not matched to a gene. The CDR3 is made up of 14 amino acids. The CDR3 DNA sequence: TGTGCCAGCAGGCCTCAGGGGGCGGGAGATACGCAGTATTTT. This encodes CASRPQGAGDTQYF.

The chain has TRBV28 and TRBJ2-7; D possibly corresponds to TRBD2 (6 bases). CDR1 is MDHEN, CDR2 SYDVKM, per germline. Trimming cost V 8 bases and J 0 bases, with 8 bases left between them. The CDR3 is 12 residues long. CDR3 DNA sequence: TGTGCCAGCGAGCGGGCCTCCTACGAGCAGTACTTC. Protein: CASERASYEQYF.

CDR3: CASSTTHRGSDNSPLHF. CDR3 bases: TGTGCCAGTAGTACCACCCACAGGGGATCCGATAATTCACCCCTCCACTTT. The chain combines TRBV19 with TRBJ1-6; 7 bases are shared with TRBD1. Trimming removed 4 bases from V and 5 bases from J; junction bases left unmatched: 11. Germline CDR1 and CDR2: LNHDA and SQIVND (reference sequence). The length of the CDR3 is 17 residues.

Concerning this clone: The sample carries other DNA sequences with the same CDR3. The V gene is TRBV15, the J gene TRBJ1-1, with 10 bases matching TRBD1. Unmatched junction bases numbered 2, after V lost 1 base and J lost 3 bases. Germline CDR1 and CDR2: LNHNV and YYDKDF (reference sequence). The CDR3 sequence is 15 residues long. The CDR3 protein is CATSRGGTGDTEAFF. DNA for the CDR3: TGTGCCACCAGCAGAGGGGGGACAGGGGACACTGAAGCTTTCTTT.

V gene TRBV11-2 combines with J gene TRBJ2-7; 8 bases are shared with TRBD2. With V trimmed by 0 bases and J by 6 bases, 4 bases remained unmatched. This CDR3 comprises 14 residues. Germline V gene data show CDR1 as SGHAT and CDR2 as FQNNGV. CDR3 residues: CASSLDPGTSEQYF. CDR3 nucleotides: TGTGCCAGCAGCTTAGACCCCGGGACTAGCGAGCAGTACTTC.

CDR3: CASSLWAEGYEQFF. The CDR3 region has the DNA TGTGCCAGCAGTTTATGGGCTGAGGGCTATGAGCAGTTCTTC. The gene calls are TRBV28 and TRBJ2-1; D perhaps matches TRBD2 (5 bases). Germline CDR1 reads MDHEN; CDR2 reads SYDVKM. The CDR3 contains 14 residues. V lost 0 bases and J lost 8, with 11 bases in between.

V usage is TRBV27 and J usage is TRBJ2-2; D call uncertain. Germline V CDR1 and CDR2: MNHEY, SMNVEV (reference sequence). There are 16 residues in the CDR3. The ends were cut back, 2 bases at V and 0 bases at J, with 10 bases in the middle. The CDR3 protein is CASSLRWLPNTGELFF. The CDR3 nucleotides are TGTGCCAGCAGTTTACGCTGGCTTCCGAACACCGGGGAGCTGTTTTTT.

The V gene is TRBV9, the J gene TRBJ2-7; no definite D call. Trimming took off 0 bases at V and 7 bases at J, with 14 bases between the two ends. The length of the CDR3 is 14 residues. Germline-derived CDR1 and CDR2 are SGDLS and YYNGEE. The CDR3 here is CASSVGAEPSEQYF. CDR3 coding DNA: TGTGCCAGCAGCGTAGGGGCGGAACCGAGTGAGCAGTACTTC.

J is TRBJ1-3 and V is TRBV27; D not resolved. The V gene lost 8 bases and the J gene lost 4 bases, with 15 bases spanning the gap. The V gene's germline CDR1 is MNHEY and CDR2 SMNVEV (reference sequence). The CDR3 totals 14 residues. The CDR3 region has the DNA TGTGCCAGCCCCGCTGCGGCGCAGGGAAACACCATATATTTT. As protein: CASPAAAQGNTIYF.

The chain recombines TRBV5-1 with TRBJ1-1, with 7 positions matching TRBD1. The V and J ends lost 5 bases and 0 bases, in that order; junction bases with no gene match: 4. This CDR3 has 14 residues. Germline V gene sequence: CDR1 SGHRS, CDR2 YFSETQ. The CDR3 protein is CASRPDRVNTEAFF. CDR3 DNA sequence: TGCGCCAGCAGACCAGACAGGGTGAACACTGAAGCTTTCTTT.

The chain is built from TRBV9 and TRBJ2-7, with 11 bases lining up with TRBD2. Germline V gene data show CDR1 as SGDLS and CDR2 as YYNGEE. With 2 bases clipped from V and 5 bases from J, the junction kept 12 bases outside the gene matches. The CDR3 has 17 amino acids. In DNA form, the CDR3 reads TGTGCCAGCAGCGTGGGCTTTACTAGCGGGAGTCCCCACGAGCAGTACTTC. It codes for CASSVGFTSGSPHEQYF.

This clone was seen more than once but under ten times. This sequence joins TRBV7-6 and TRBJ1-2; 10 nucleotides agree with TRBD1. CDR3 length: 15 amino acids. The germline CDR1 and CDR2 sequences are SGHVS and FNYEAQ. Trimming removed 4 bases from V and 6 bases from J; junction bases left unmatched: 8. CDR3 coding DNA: TGTGCCAGCAGCTCTGTGACAGGGGGCATTAATGGCTACACCTTC. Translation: CASSSVTGGINGYTF.

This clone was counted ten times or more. The CDR3 protein is CASRFLDRQETQYF. The CDR3 DNA reads TGTGCCAGCAGGTTTTTGGACAGACAAGAGACCCAGTACTTC. The V gene is TRBV27, the J gene TRBJ2-5; TRBD1 might be the D (6 bases). Trimming cost V 6 bases and J 2 bases, with 13 bases left between them. This CDR3 spans 14 amino acids. Germline lookup yields CDR1 MNHEY and CDR2 SMNVEV (reference sequence).

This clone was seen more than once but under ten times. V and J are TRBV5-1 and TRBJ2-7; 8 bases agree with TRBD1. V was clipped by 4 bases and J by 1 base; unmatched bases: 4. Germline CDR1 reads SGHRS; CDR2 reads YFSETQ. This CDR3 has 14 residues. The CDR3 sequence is CASSVGTGSYEQYF. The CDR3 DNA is TGCGCCAGCAGCGTCGGGACAGGTTCCTACGAGCAGTACTTC. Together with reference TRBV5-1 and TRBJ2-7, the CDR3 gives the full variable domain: KAGVTQTPRYLIKTRGQQVTLSCSPISGHRSVSWYQQTPGQGLQFLFEYFSETQRNKGNFPGRFSGRQFSNSRSEMNVSTLELGDSALYLCASSVGTGSYEQYFGPGTRLTVT.

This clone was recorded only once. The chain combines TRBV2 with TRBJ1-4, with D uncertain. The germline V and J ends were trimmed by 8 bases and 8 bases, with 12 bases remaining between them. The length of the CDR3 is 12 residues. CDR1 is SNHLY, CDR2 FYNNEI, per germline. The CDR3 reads CASGGFGEKLFF. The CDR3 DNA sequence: TGTGCCAGCGGAGGGTTCGGGGAAAAACTGTTTTTT.

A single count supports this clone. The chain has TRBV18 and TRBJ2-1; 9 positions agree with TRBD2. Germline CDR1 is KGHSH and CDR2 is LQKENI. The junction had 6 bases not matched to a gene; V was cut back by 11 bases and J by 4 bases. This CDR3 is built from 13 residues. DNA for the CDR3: TGTGCCGGCGGGGGGGAAGTTTACAATGAGCAGTTCTTC. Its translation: CAGGGEVYNEQFF.

The CDR3, as DNA: TGTGCCAGCAGCCACCGTCCGGGGAATGAGCAGTTCTTC. Its translation: CASSHRPGNEQFF. The rearrangement links TRBV9 to TRBJ2-1, with D maybe TRBD2 (5 bases). V lost 4 bases, J lost 7 bases, and 12 bases lay in between. The CDR3 runs 13 residues. Germline V gives CDR1 SGDLS, CDR2 YYNGEE.

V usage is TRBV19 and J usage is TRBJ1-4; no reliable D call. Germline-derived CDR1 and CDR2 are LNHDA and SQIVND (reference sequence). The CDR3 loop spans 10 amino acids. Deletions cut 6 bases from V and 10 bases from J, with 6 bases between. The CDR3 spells CASRRTKLFF. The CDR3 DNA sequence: TGTGCCAGTAGAAGGACAAAACTGTTTTTT.

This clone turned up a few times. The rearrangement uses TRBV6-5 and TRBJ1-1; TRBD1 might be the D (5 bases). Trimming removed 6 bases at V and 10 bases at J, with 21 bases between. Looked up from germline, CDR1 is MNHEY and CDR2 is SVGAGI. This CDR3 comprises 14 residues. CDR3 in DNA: TGTGCCAGCAGCAGCGGGACGTTCGGTTTGGGAGCTTTCTTT. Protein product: CASSSGTFGLGAFF.

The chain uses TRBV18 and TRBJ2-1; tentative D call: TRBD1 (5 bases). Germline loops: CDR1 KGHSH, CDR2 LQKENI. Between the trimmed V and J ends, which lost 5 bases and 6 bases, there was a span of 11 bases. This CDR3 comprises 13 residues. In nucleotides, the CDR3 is TGTGCCAGCTCAAACCAGGGTAGCAATGAGCAGTTCTTC. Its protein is CASSNQGSNEQFF.

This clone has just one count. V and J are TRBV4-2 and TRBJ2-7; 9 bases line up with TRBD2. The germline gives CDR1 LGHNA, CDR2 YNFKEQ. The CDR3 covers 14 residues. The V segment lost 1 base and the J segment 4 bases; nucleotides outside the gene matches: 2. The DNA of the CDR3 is TGTGCCAGCAGCCAAGGCGGGAGGGTTTACGAGCAGTACTTC. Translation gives CASSQGGRVYEQYF.

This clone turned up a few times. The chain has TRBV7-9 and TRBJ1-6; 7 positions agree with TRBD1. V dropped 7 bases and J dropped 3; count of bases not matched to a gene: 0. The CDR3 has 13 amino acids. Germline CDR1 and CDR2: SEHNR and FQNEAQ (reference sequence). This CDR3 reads CASNRGYNSPLHF. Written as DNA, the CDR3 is TGTGCCAGCAACAGGGGCTATAATTCACCCCTCCACTTT.